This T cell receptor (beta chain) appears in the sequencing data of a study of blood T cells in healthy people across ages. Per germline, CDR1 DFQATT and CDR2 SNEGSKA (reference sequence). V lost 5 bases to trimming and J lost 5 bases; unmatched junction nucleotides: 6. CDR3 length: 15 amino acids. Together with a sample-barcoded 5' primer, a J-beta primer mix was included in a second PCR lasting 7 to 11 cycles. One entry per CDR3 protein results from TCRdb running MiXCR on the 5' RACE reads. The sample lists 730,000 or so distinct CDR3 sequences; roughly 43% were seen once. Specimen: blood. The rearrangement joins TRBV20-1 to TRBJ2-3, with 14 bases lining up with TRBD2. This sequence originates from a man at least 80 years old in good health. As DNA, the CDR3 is TGCAGTGCTGCGGGACTAGCGGGGGCAGGAGATACGCAGTATTTT. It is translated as CSAAGLAGAGDTQYF.